This TCR beta chain emerged from a study of blood T cell repertoires in COVID-19. About the research overall: From the United States, Italy and Spain came samples of acute and convalescent COVID-19. PBMCs, B-cell-depleted T cells, or T cells were the source of the cDNA or gDNA that made up the material.

Germline CDR1 and CDR2: SGDLS and YYNGEE. There are 14 residues in the CDR3. V lost 0 bases, J lost 4 bases, and 10 bases lay in between. Original processing methods: Estimates of nucleated cell counts were drawn from the amplification of reference gene primers. Clones were read by immunoSEQ multiplex PCR, and TCRdb kept only the in-frame ones, dropping some. V and J calls and clone size are as listed in that table; D and trimming were resolved from the DNA. The top ten clones hold about 3.2% of a sample with 110,000 to 150,000 clones, roughly 89% of them seen once. The sample consisted of peripheral blood. The sequence derives from a man aged 60 to 69 with active or convalescent COVID-19. This chain uses TRBV9 with TRBJ2-5, with D possibly being TRBD2 (6 bases). CDR3 sequence: CASSVASVGETQYF. The CDR3 DNA reads as TGTGCCAGCAGCGTAGCTAGCGTTGGAGAGACCCAGTACTTC.